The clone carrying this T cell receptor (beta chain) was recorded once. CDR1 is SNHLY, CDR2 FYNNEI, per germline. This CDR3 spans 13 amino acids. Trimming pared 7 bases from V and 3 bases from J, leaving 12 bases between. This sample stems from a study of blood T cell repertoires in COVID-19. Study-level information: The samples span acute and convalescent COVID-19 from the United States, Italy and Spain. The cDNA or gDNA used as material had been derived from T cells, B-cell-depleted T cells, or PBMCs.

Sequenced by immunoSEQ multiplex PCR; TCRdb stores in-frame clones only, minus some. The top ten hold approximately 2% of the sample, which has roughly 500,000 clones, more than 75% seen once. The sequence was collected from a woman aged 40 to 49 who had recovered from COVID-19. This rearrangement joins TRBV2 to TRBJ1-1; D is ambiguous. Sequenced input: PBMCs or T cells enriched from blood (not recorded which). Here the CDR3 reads CASTNDMDTEAFF. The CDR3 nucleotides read TGTGCCAGCACCAACGACATGGACACTGAAGCTTTCTTT.